This record concerns one TCR beta chain sequence. Trimming left V 5 bases short and J 6 bases short, with 4 bases between. The CDR3 is made up of 11 amino acids. CDR1 and CDR2 from the germline V gene are MNHEY and SVGEGT. TCRdb analysed the PCR reads with MiXCR anew, one entry per CDR3 protein. The sample contains hundreds of thousands of distinct CDR3 sequences, 24% of which appear only once. The data derive from a study of molecular identifiers for immune sequencing clone quantification. The genes are TRBV6-2 or TRBV6-3 and TRBJ1-4; D is uncertain. The origin of this receptor is a human donor in good health. Some libraries in this study had Jurkat cell RNA spiked in. The sequencing sample was made of naive CD8+ T cells from blood, with Jurkat cell RNA spiked in. Subset specified: FACS-sorted CD8+CD4-CCR7+CD45RA+ naive T cells. The CDR3 DNA reads as TGTGCCAGCAGTCGGGATGAAAAACTGTTTTTT. Translated: CASSRDEKLFF.